One sample yielded the 29 T cell receptor beta chains listed below, sequenced in a study of CD8+CD57+ T cells in acquired aplastic anemia. According to the study, genomic DNA was the template for TCR beta VDJ and CDR3 profiling. In TCRdb, the reads were re-called with MiXCR into one record per CDR3 protein. Here the sample spans about 160,000 distinct CDR3 sequences, more than 45% being singletons. Those patients picked for sequencing had displayed CD8+CD57+ cell expansion on flow cytometry. The material sequenced was sorted CD4+, CD8+, or CD8+CD57+ T cells (not recorded which) from PBMCs. The source of these receptors is a human donor with aplastic anemia.

This chain connects TRBV2 to TRBJ1-5, with 9 positions matching TRBD1. Germline V CDR1 and CDR2: SNHLY, FYNNEI. CDR3 size: 15 residues. The trim removed 6 bases at V and 4 bases at J, leaving 7 bases unmatched. For the CDR3, the DNA is TGTGCCAGCAGGGACCGGGACAGGGTAAATCAGCCCCAGCATTTT. The encoded protein is CASRDRDRVNQPQHF. The complete variable domain, with remaining parts taken from reference TRBV2 and TRBJ1-5, reads EPEVTQTPSHQVTQMGQEVILRCVPISNHLYFYWYRQILGQKVEFLVSFYNNEISEKSEIFDDQFSVERPDGSNFTLKIRSTKLEDSAMYFCASRDRDRVNQPQHFGDGTRLSIL.

On this clonotype itself: Mismatch with germline at one junction end may stem from a read error. The chain joins TRBV6-1 to TRBJ2-3; unclear D gene. This CDR3 has 13 residues. Germline V gene data show CDR1 as MNHNS and CDR2 as SASEGT. CDR3 in DNA: TGTGCCAGCAGGGACGGTGGCACAGATACGCAGCATTTC. It translates to CASRDGGTDTQHF.

This clonotype was picked up a small number of times. This chain links TRBV25-1 with TRBJ2-1; 11 nucleotides match TRBD2. The V and J ends lost 9 bases and 5 bases, in that order; junction bases with no gene match: 12. The CDR3 has 16 residues. Germline V gene lookup returns CDR1 MGHDK and CDR2 SYGVNS. CDR3 DNA sequence: TGTGCCAGTAACGGGGGAGGGACTAGCGGACACAATGAGCAGTTCTTC. This codes for CASNGGGTSGHNEQFF.

This clonotype was seen repeatedly, ten times or more. The chain is built from TRBV9 and TRBJ1-3, with 9 bases fitting TRBD1. Germline V CDR1 and CDR2: SGDLS, YYNGEE. The CDR3 consists of 15 residues. Trimming cost V 3 bases and J 3 bases; bases outside gene matches: 4. The CDR3 loop reads CASSEQGAVGNTIYF. DNA for the CDR3: TGTGCCAGCAGCGAACAGGGGGCGGTTGGAAACACCATATATTTT.

About this clonotype: An end of the junction differs from the germline gene, which may be a read error. V is TRBV4-2 and J is TRBJ1-1, with TRBD1 matching over 8 bases. Germline CDR1 LGHNA, CDR2 YNFKEQ. CDR3 length: 18 amino acids. The CDR3 sequence: CVSSPRRQGAMGNTEAFF. In DNA, the CDR3 is TGTGTCAGCAGCCCCCGTCGGCAGGGGGCGATGGGAAACACTGAAGCTTTCTTT.

Note on this clonotype: One end of the junction is discordant with germline, which a read error may explain. This chain uses TRBV10-2 with TRBJ2-7; the D gene could be TRBD1 or TRBD2 (5 bases each). Germline assignment: CDR1 WSHSY and CDR2 SAAADI. The CDR3 loop spans 15 amino acids. The CDR3 loop reads CASTRAADTPYELYF. The CDR3 region has the DNA TGCGCCAGCACCAGAGCGGCGGACACCCCCTACGAGCTGTACTTC.

This clonotype was recorded many times. This chain joins TRBV12-3 or TRBV12-4 and TRBJ2-7; D not resolved. CDR3 length equals 12 residues. V was clipped by 8 bases and J by 3 bases, with 11 bases between them. The CDR3 DNA reads as TGTGCCAGCCTTTCCAGCGTCTACGAGCAGTACTTC. Its translation is CASLSSVYEQYF.

This clonotype occurred a few times. CDR3 coding DNA: TGTGCCAGCAGTGAAATAGCAGAAGAGACCCAGTACTTC. Amino acids: CASSEIAEETQYF. The chain has TRBV2 and TRBJ2-5; D is undetermined. The CDR3 extends over 13 amino acids. CDR1 is SNHLY and CDR2 is FYNNEI in the germline V gene. Deletions cut 2 bases from V and 3 bases from J, with 7 bases between.

The rearrangement joins TRBV29-1 to TRBJ2-7; 10 nucleotides agree with TRBD1. The CDR3 runs 15 residues. V was clipped by 1 base and J by 3 bases; unmatched bases: 6. Germline CDR1 reads SQVTM; CDR2 reads ANQGSEA. In DNA form, the CDR3 reads TGCAGCGTTGAAGGTGGGACAGGGGACCTCTACGAGCAGTACTTC. It is translated as CSVEGGTGDLYEQYF.

The chain is built from TRBV11-2 and TRBJ2-5, with D uncertain. Germline V CDR1 and CDR2: SGHAT, FQNNGV. This CDR3 region has 15 residues. Trimming removed 6 bases at V and 5 bases at J, with 19 bases between. The CDR3: CASSYGDTVVETQYF. The CDR3 DNA reads as TGTGCCAGCAGTTATGGGGATACGGTAGTGGAGACCCAGTACTTC.

As to this clonotype: With a much larger clone just one base away, this may be a read error. The chain employs TRBV12-3 or TRBV12-4 and TRBJ2-1; no definite D call. This CDR3 has 13 amino acids. The CDR3 sequence: CASSLLAAKEQSF. CDR3 coding DNA: TGTGCCAGCAGTTTACTTGCAGCCAAGGAGCAGTCCTTC.

The chain recombines TRBV20-1 with TRBJ2-7, with 7 bases fitting TRBD1. Trimming cost V 7 bases and J 0 bases; bases outside gene matches: 3. The CDR3 is 12 amino acids. Per germline, CDR1 DFQATT and CDR2 SNEGSKA (reference sequence). The chain's CDR3 is CSGSGGSYEQYF. In DNA, the CDR3 is TGCAGTGGGTCAGGGGGCTCCTACGAGCAGTACTTC.

The chain carries TRBV20-1 and TRBJ2-5; the D gene is possibly TRBD1 (6 bases). V was clipped by 0 bases and J by 6 bases, with 11 bases between them. Germline values: CDR1 DFQATT, CDR2 SNEGSKA (reference sequence). The CDR3 runs 13 residues. The CDR3 sequence is CSARDLGGQTQYF. The DNA of the CDR3 is TGCAGTGCTAGAGATCTAGGGGGACAGACCCAGTACTTC.

This clonotype was found many times. The chain has TRBV14 and TRBJ2-2; D not resolved. The V gene's germline CDR1 is SGHDN and CDR2 FVKESK. Trimming removed 3 bases at V and 4 bases at J, with 15 bases between. This CDR3 has 16 amino acids. The CDR3 sequence is CASSQRLRQTTGELFF. The CDR3 coding sequence is TGTGCCAGCAGCCAGAGACTGCGGCAGACCACCGGGGAGCTGTTTTTT.

This clonotype was counted many times. The chain uses TRBV6-1 and TRBJ2-3; 10 nucleotides agree with TRBD1. With 5 bases clipped from V and 6 bases from J, the junction kept 8 bases outside the gene matches. The CDR3 covers 15 residues. Germline lookup yields CDR1 MNHNS and CDR2 SASEGT. In nucleotides, the CDR3 is TGTGCCAGCAGTCGACAGGGGGCCTTCTCCGATACGCAGTATTTT. This sequence encodes CASSRQGAFSDTQYF.

By share, this clonotype ranks as medium-sized. The rearrangement joins TRBV9 to TRBJ2-5; 8 bases match TRBD2. The V gene end was trimmed by 3 bases and the J gene end by 5 bases; junction bases not matched to a gene: 9. Germline CDR1 is SGDLS and CDR2 is YYNGEE. The CDR3 sequence is 15 residues long. CDR3 DNA: TGTGCCAGCAGCGCCGCCGGGACTAGTGCCGAGACCCAGTACTTC. Encoded protein: CASSAAGTSAETQYF.

The chain carries TRBV20-1 and TRBJ2-1; 10 bases are shared with TRBD2. Trimming took 4 bases from V and 0 from J; bases not matched to a gene: 6. Germline V gives CDR1 DFQATT, CDR2 SNEGSKA (reference sequence). The CDR3 totals 16 residues. The DNA for the CDR3 is TGCAGTGCTAAGGGACTAGCGAGAGTCTCCTACAATGAGCAGTTCTTC. Translated: CSAKGLARVSYNEQFF.

The rearrangement links TRBV7-3 to TRBJ2-1, with 8 bases fitting TRBD2. The CDR3 is 14 residues long. CDR1 and CDR2 from the germline V gene are SGHTA and FQGTGA. The V segment lost 3 bases and the J segment 5 bases; nucleotides outside the gene matches: 3. CDR3 amino acids: CASSFSRGDNEQFF. The CDR3 bases are TGTGCCAGCAGCTTTTCGCGGGGGGACAATGAGCAGTTCTTC. The complete variable domain, with remaining parts taken from reference TRBV7-3 and TRBJ2-1, reads GAGVSQTPSNKVTEKGKYVELRCDPISGHTALYWYRQSLGQGPEFLIYFQGTGAADDSGLPNDRFFAVRPEGSVSTLKIQRTERGDSAVYLCASSFSRGDNEQFFGPGTRLTVL.

This clonotype came up many times. The chain uses TRBV7-9 and TRBJ2-7; 8 bases line up with TRBD2. V was clipped by 2 bases and J by 6 bases; unmatched bases: 0. The germline V gene encodes CDR1 SEHNR and CDR2 FQNEAQ (reference sequence). The CDR3 is 12 amino acids. CDR3 sequence reads: CASSLTSGEQYF. In DNA, the CDR3 is TGTGCCAGCAGCTTAACTAGCGGCGAGCAGTACTTC.

This rearrangement joins TRBV7-2 to TRBJ2-7; D not certain. Germline CDR1 and CDR2: SGHTA and FQGNSA. Trimming pared 2 bases from V and 5 bases from J, leaving 10 bases between. The CDR3 spans 13 residues. CDR3 DNA sequence: TGTGCCAGCAGCTTAAGTCAAAGGGACGAGCAGTACTTC. It yields the protein CASSLSQRDEQYF.

This clonotype was seen many times. The J gene is TRBJ2-1, the V gene TRBV12-3 or TRBV12-4, with D possibly matching TRBD2 (7 bases). CDR3 size: 15 residues. Trimming pared 6 bases from V and 3 bases from J, leaving 15 bases between. The DNA of the CDR3 is TGTGCCAGCAGGGGGGGGGCGGGAGACTACAATGAGCAGTTCTTC. Protein sequence: CASRGGAGDYNEQFF.

The chain carries TRBV19 and TRBJ2-7; D is possibly TRBD1 (7 bases). Germline CDR1 is LNHDA and CDR2 is SQIVND (reference sequence). This CDR3 contains 15 residues. The V end was cut by 4 bases, the J end by 4 bases, with 17 bases between. CDR3: CASSKGAMRGYEQYF. The CDR3 DNA follows: TGTGCCAGTAGTAAGGGGGCGATGCGGGGATACGAGCAGTACTTC. Combining the CDR3 with reference TRBV19 and TRBJ2-7 gives the whole variable domain DGGITQSPKYLFRKEGQNVTLSCEQNLNHDAMYWYRQDPGQGLRLIYYSQIVNDFQKGDIAEGYSVSREKKESFPLTVTSAQKNPTAFYLCASSKGAMRGYEQYFGPGTRLTVT.

V is TRBV10-3 and J is TRBJ1-3; D gene uncertain. This CDR3 has 16 residues. Trimming shortened V by 0 bases and J by 0 bases, and 9 bases separated the two germline ends. Looked up from germline, CDR1 is ENHRY and CDR2 is SYGVKD. The CDR3: CAISESLSNSGNTIYF. The CDR3 DNA reads TGTGCCATCAGTGAGTCGTTAAGTAACTCTGGAAACACCATATATTTT.

J is TRBJ2-7 and V is TRBV2, with 13 bases matching TRBD2. After removal of 6 bases from V and 5 bases from J, the junction contained 4 bases not matched to a gene. This CDR3 region has 14 residues. Germline V gene data show CDR1 as SNHLY and CDR2 as FYNNEI. The CDR3, as DNA: TGTGCCAGCAGGCCGGGGACTAGCGGGGACGAGCAGTACTTC. Residues: CASRPGTSGDEQYF.

This clonotype was seen at least ten times. This rearrangement joins TRBV5-1 to TRBJ2-3; no clear D gene. V was shortened by 4 bases and J by 5 bases, with 14 bases between the two germline ends. CDR1 is SGHRS and CDR2 is YFSETQ in the germline V gene. This CDR3 has 14 residues. The CDR3 nucleotides are TGCGCCAGCAGCCGGACGGTGCAAGGAGATACGCAGTATTTT. Translating it yields CASSRTVQGDTQYF.

Note on this clonotype: A much larger clone lies a single base off, so this may be a read error. The chain recombines TRBV5-1 with TRBJ2-3; 13 positions agree with TRBD2. CDR3 size: 15 residues. CDR1 and CDR2 (germline): SGHRS, YFSETQ. The CDR3 DNA is TGCGCCAGCAACTTGGGACTAGCGGGATCAGATACGCAGTATTTT. This gives the protein CASNLGLAGSDTQYF.

In this sample, this clonotype turned up many times. The chain has TRBV19 and TRBJ2-7; 9 bases agree with TRBD2. This CDR3 is built from 14 residues. CDR1 is LNHDA, CDR2 SQIVND, per germline (reference sequence). V lost 5 bases and J lost 4; bases outside the gene matches: 6. CDR3 nucleotide sequence: TGTGCCAGTAGTGGTAGCGGGAGCAGGTACGAGCAGTACTTC. This codes for CASSGSGSRYEQYF. Using reference TRBV19 and TRBJ2-7 for the parts outside the CDR3, the full variable domain is DGGITQSPKYLFRKEGQNVTLSCEQNLNHDAMYWYRQDPGQGLRLIYYSQIVNDFQKGDIAEGYSVSREKKESFPLTVTSAQKNPTAFYLCASSGSGSRYEQYFGPGTRLTVT.

The rearrangement uses TRBV10-3 and TRBJ1-5; 9 nucleotides line up with TRBD1. The V segment lost 6 bases and the J segment 6 bases; nucleotides outside the gene matches: 9. The CDR3 loop spans 15 amino acids. Germline V CDR1 and CDR2: ENHRY, SYGVKD. CDR3: CAISDTGTGSQPQHF. The CDR3 DNA reads as TGTGCCATCAGCGATACCGGGACAGGGAGTCAGCCCCAGCATTTT.

At least ten counts were recorded for this clonotype. J is TRBJ2-2 and V is TRBV9; D is undetermined. In germline, CDR1 is SGDLS, CDR2 YYNGEE. Trimming removed 0 bases at V and 1 base at J, with 4 bases between. This CDR3 has 14 residues. CDR3 loop: CASSVAVNTGELFF. CDR3 coding DNA: TGTGCCAGCAGCGTAGCAGTGAACACCGGGGAGCTGTTTTTT.